The source of this T cell receptor (beta chain) is a study of T cell responses to AZD1222 COVID-19 vaccine. Turning to this clone: Antigen unknown. The sample has other DNA sequences that encode this CDR3 too.

General observations from the study: A mostly white British donor set with more females was recruited, and clonal diversity was possibly underestimated. Seropositive status at baseline applied to only five or six AZD1222 recipients. Researchers report vaccine-associated CD4 TCRs spanning spike, with dominance at 160-218 and 743-854. There were repertoire samples only from the period after the peak T cell response.

The assay was immunoSEQ multiplex PCR, and TCRdb's table has in-frame clones only and misses some. The table has around 150,000 clones, 90% seen once. The source was peripheral blood, collected on day 0 of AZD1222 vaccination. The source is an adult in good health.

The CDR3 reads CASSVSGNSNQPQHF. The CDR3 nucleotides are TGTGCCAGCAGCGTGTCGGGGAATAGCAATCAGCCCCAGCATTTT. This rearrangement joins TRBV9 to TRBJ1-5; no clear D. With 2 bases removed from V and 0 bases from J, the gap between germline ends came to 9 bases. The germline V gene encodes CDR1 SGDLS and CDR2 YYNGEE. The CDR3 loop spans 15 amino acids.